The 5 T cell receptor beta chains below were found in one sample sequenced in a study of cytomegalovirus exposure and HLA in healthy donors. Vbeta (60) and Jbeta (13) primers were used in the PCR. Profiling relied on immunoSEQ multiplex PCR, and the TCRdb table lists in-frame clones only, not all of them. This repertoire shows 130,000 to 150,000 clones, 78% found once; its top ten account for just under 3%. Sample: PBMCs. Source of these receptors: a female donor in good health and CMV-seronegative.

V usage is TRBV5-1 and J usage is TRBJ2-2; TRBD1 matches at 11 bases. V was pared by 3 bases and J by 6 bases, with 4 bases of the junction left unmatched. Germline CDR1 and CDR2: SGHRS and YFSETQ. The CDR3 runs to 15 residues. CDR3: CASSYGTGGAGELFF. In DNA, the CDR3 is TGCGCCAGCAGCTACGGGACAGGGGGGGCCGGGGAGCTGTTTTTT.

J is TRBJ1-5 and V is TRBV19, with D perhaps TRBD1 (6 bases). This CDR3 has 14 amino acids. Trimming shortened V by 7 bases and J by 1 base, and 11 bases separated the two germline ends. Germline V gene data show CDR1 as LNHDA and CDR2 as SQIVND (reference sequence). This CDR3 reads CASTGGGSNQPQHF. Written as DNA, the CDR3 is TGTGCCAGTACGGGAGGGGGGAGCAATCAGCCCCAGCATTTT.

This chain joins TRBV4-2 and TRBJ2-3, with 12 bases aligning to TRBD2. After removal of 0 bases from V and 1 base from J, the junction contained 11 bases not matched to a gene. The CDR3 sequence is 20 residues long. Germline values: CDR1 LGHNA, CDR2 YNFKEQ. Written as DNA, the CDR3 is TGTGCCAGCAGCCAAGATCGGCTAGCGGGGGGGCCGCGGGGCACAGATACGCAGTATTTT. This sequence encodes CASSQDRLAGGPRGTDTQYF.

The chain links TRBV19 to TRBJ2-5; 9 bases map to TRBD1. Germline-derived CDR1 and CDR2 are LNHDA and SQIVND (reference sequence). V gave up 4 bases and J gave up 5 bases; unmatched junction bases: 14. This CDR3 has 17 amino acids. CDR3 in amino acids: CASSSPRGTGPRETQYF. The CDR3 coding sequence is TGTGCCAGTAGTAGCCCAAGAGGGACAGGGCCTCGGGAGACCCAGTACTTC.

The genes are TRBV7-2 and TRBJ2-7; D is ambiguous. Per the germline V gene, CDR1 is SGHTA and CDR2 is FQGNSA. V lost 1 base and J lost 4, with 5 bases in between. The CDR3 has 12 amino acids. The CDR3 spells CASSLELYEQYF. For the CDR3, the DNA is TGTGCCAGCAGCTTAGAACTGTACGAGCAGTACTTC.